This record concerns one T cell receptor beta chain sequence. CDR1 is SNHLY, CDR2 FYNNEI, per germline. Trimming removed 8 bases from V and 2 bases from J, with 19 bases in between. The CDR3 extends over 16 amino acids. Use of 60 Vbeta and 13 Jbeta primers characterized the PCR. Data came from immunoSEQ multiplex PCR; TCRdb stores just in-frame clones and leaves some out. This table has about 63,000 clones, 60% to 80% appearing once. The sample comes from a study of cytomegalovirus exposure and HLA in healthy donors. Source material: PBMCs. This TCR was recovered from a woman aged 40 to 49 in good health and CMV-seropositive. V gene TRBV2 combines with J gene TRBJ1-5, with TRBD1 as a possible D gene (5 bases). CDR3 protein: CASEARGSRGNQPQHF. In DNA, the CDR3 is TGTGCCAGCGAGGCGCGGGGGAGCCGTGGCAATCAGCCCCAGCATTTT.